This T cell receptor beta chain stems from a study of vaccination effects on CD4 cells after COVID-19. The V gene's germline CDR1 is SGHNT and CDR2 YYREEE (reference sequence). The CDR3 totals 14 residues. V lost 2 bases, J lost 2 bases, and 4 bases stayed unmatched. A note on this clone: Its antigen is not known.

The protocol was immunoSEQ multiplex PCR, while the TCRdb copy is restricted to in-frame clones and leaves out a portion. The profile shows 40,000 to 50,000 clones, approximately 70% of them singletons. The ViraFEST assay expanded antigen-specific CD4+ T cells with viral peptide pools before sequencing. It was after 10 days of culture that CD4+ T cells were isolated. PCR confirmed that the person was infected with SARS-CoV-2 between March and December 2020. The sequence was collected from a human donor who had a prior SARS-CoV-2 infection. V and J are TRBV5-4 and TRBJ2-7; 7 positions agree with TRBD2. The sample consisted of CD4+ T cells from PBMCs cultured with a peptide pool, taken before COVID-19 vaccination. CDR3 DNA sequence: TGTGCCAGCAGCTTAGCGGGGATCACCTACGAGCAGTACTTC. It specifies CASSLAGITYEQYF.